This entry concerns a single T cell receptor (beta chain). The target antigen is unknown. This specimen belongs to a study of cytomegalovirus exposure and HLA in healthy donors. Study background: Of the donors genotyped, 398 in all, 65% to 90% fell in the Caucasian-associated ancestry cluster.

Use of 60 Vbeta and 13 Jbeta primers characterized the PCR. Only in-frame clones appear in the TCRdb table, and some are missing; sequencing was by immunoSEQ multiplex PCR. The sample lists 120,000 or so clones, over 70% seen once, with around 3.3% in the top ten. Overall study results and limits: A missense variant in DCLRE1C was later tied to TCR beta V- and J-gene trimming. An Asian-associated ancestry cluster reportedly showed fewer N-insertions than the approximately 670-donor mean in a later analysis. Later work showed greater clonal expansion in HLA-associated TCR beta chains than in equally common others.

Per germline, CDR1 LNHDA and CDR2 SQIVND (reference sequence). The CDR3 totals 15 residues. V shed 4 bases and J shed 0 bases, with 7 bases lying between them. The sample was PBMCs. The sequence came from a woman between 50 and 59 years old in good health and CMV-seronegative. The V call is TRBV19, the J call TRBJ2-6; D may be TRBD2 (6 bases). CDR3 DNA: TGTGCCAGTAGTAGCGGGGCCTCTGGGGCCAACGTCCTGACTTTC. It codes for CASSSGASGANVLTF.